The rows below give T cell receptor beta chains drawn from one sample of a study of T-cell memory formation after mild COVID-19. In TCRdb, the 5' RACE reads were re-called with MiXCR into one record per CDR3 protein. Among fewer than 200,000 distinct CDR3 sequences listed, 13% were seen once. Sequences were obtained from PBMCs or a T cell subset sorted from them (not recorded which). All receptors derive from a man between 18 and 29 years old who had mild COVID-19 (a few samples of this study predate the infection). Cell type and time point are not known. CDR3s include the opening cysteine and the closing phenylalanine or tryptophan. The order of the fields is V gene, J gene, D gene, clone size, CDR3 protein, CDR3 DNA. A D gene is named only where the DNA matches it firmly. Size is stated for part of the rows, as once, few or many counts, or as a class when the clone is expanded.

TRBV6-2/TRBV6-3	TRBJ2-7	-	-	CASSYYTEQYF	TGTGCCAGCAGTTACTACACCGAGCAGTACTTC
TRBV7-2	TRBJ2-3	TRBD2	-	CASSSLSGDYPDTQYF	TGTGCCAGCAGCTCCCTAAGCGGGGACTATCCCGATACGCAGTATTTT
TRBV6-2/TRBV6-3	TRBJ2-4	TRBD1	-	CASSYSSGTGDAKNIQYF	TGTGCCAGCAGTTACTCCTCCGGGACAGGGGATGCCAAAAACATTCAGTACTTC
TRBV4-2	TRBJ2-5	-	few	CASSQRDSQETQYF	TGTGCCAGCAGCCAGCGGGACTCCCAAGAGACCCAGTACTTC
TRBV18	TRBJ1-5	-	few	CASSPNGNQPQHF	TGTGCCAGCTCACCGAACGGCAATCAGCCCCAGCATTTT
TRBV6-5	TRBJ2-3	TRBD2	-	CASTLGGADTQYF	TGTGCCAGCACCCTGGGGGGGGCAGATACGCAGTATTTT
TRBV5-1	TRBJ2-5	TRBD1	-	CASSWTGEYQETQYF	TGCGCCAGCAGCTGGACAGGGGAGTACCAAGAGACCCAGTACTTC
TRBV5-1	TRBJ2-7	TRBD1	few	CASTVGTGNEQYF	TGCGCCAGCACGGTCGGGACAGGGAACGAGCAGTACTTC
TRBV12-3/TRBV12-4	TRBJ1-1	-	-	CASSSRVGENTEAFF	TGTGCCAGCAGTTCCAGGGTCGGTGAGAACACTGAAGCTTTCTTT
TRBV25-1	TRBJ2-7	TRBD1	many	CASSRWTGGYNEQYF	TGTGCCAGCAGCCGCTGGACAGGGGGCTACAACGAGCAGTACTTC
TRBV7-9	TRBJ2-5	-	many	CASSLAPDKETQYF	TGTGCCAGCAGCTTAGCCCCGGACAAAGAGACCCAGTACTTC
TRBV20-1	TRBJ1-2	-	-	CSARDGGNYGYTF	TGCAGTGCTAGGGACGGCGGAAACTATGGCTACACCTTC
TRBV5-1	TRBJ2-5	-	-	CASSDQGIETQYF	TGCGCCAGCAGCGATCAGGGAATAGAGACCCAGTACTTC
TRBV5-1	TRBJ1-4	-	-	CASSLPRGERNEKLFF	TGCGCCAGCAGCTTGCCGCGGGGGGAACGGAATGAAAAACTGTTTTTT
TRBV27	TRBJ1-2	-	-	CASSSSGVHGYTF	TGTGCCAGCAGTTCCTCCGGGGTACATGGCTACACCTTC
TRBV12-3/TRBV12-4	TRBJ1-1	-	-	CASGNTRSTEAFF	TGTGCCAGCGGAAACACGAGGAGCACTGAAGCTTTCTTT
TRBV7-9	TRBJ1-2	-	few	CASSLDGGGYTF	TGTGCCAGCAGCTTAGACGGGGGTGGCTACACCTTC
TRBV7-3	TRBJ1-2	TRBD1	few	CASSLRQGNGYTF	TGTGCCAGCAGCTTAAGACAGGGGAATGGCTACACCTTC
TRBV20-1	TRBJ1-3	TRBD1	-	CSASTGASGNTIYF	TGCAGTGCTAGCACAGGGGCCTCTGGAAACACCATATATTTT
TRBV7-2	TRBJ2-5	TRBD2	-	CASNPRSTSGQETQYF	TGTGCCAGCAACCCGAGGTCGACTAGCGGTCAAGAGACCCAGTACTTC
TRBV7-2	TRBJ1-3	-	few	CASSLPSGNTIYF	TGTGCCAGCAGCTTACCCTCTGGAAACACCATATATTTT
TRBV20-1	TRBJ2-3	-	-	CSAPPSGSWATDTQYF	TGCAGTGCCCCCCCCTCGGGGAGTTGGGCCACAGATACGCAGTATTTT
TRBV7-8	TRBJ1-1	-	-	CASSRYGGNTEAFF	TGTGCCAGCAGCCGCTATGGGGGCAACACTGAAGCTTTCTTT
TRBV29-1	TRBJ2-1	TRBD2	-	CSSQGLAGTNEQFF	TGCAGCTCCCAGGGGCTAGCGGGGACAAATGAGCAGTTCTTC
TRBV5-6	TRBJ1-3	-	few	CASSLDWSRNTIYF	TGTGCCAGCAGTTTAGACTGGTCGCGGAACACCATATATTTT
TRBV7-6	TRBJ2-5	TRBD2	few	CASSLASSGGGAQETQYF	TGTGCCAGCAGCTTAGCATCTTCAGGCGGGGGGGCCCAAGAGACCCAGTACTTC
TRBV7-8	TRBJ2-2	-	few	CASSFRRRTDGSYTGELFF	TGTGCCAGCAGCTTCCGTCGGCGGACGGACGGTTCATACACCGGGGAGCTGTTTTTT
TRBV5-1	TRBJ2-6	-	-	CASTLGAGASSGANVLTF	TGCGCCAGCACTCTGGGGGCAGGCGCCTCCTCTGGGGCCAACGTCCTGACTTTC
TRBV4-1	TRBJ1-1	TRBD1	-	CASSQDGWDRVEAFF	TGCGCCAGCAGCCAAGATGGATGGGACAGGGTCGAAGCTTTCTTT
TRBV4-1	TRBJ1-5	-	many	CASSQVGGPQHF	TGCGCCAGCAGCCAAGTAGGGGGGCCCCAGCATTTT
TRBV6-1	TRBJ2-2	-	few	CASGGRAPGELFF	TGTGCCAGCGGGGGTAGGGCACCCGGGGAGCTGTTTTTT
TRBV7-2	TRBJ2-7	TRBD1	few	CASSGTGFSYEQYF	TGTGCCAGCAGCGGGACAGGGTTTTCCTACGAGCAGTACTTC
TRBV27	TRBJ2-7	-	few	CASSSRGGYYEQYF	TGTGCCAGCAGTTCCCGGGGAGGTTACTACGAGCAGTACTTC
TRBV5-1	TRBJ2-5	-	many	CASSLDNPETQYF	TGCGCCAGCAGCTTGGACAACCCAGAGACCCAGTACTTC
TRBV5-4	TRBJ2-7	-	-	CASSPQDRREEQYF	TGTGCCAGCAGCCCCCAGGACAGGAGGGAAGAGCAGTACTTC
TRBV7-9	TRBJ1-2	-	few	CASSAGRNYGYTF	TGTGCCAGCAGCGCCGGGAGAAACTATGGCTACACCTTC
TRBV24-1	TRBJ2-3	TRBD2	-	CATSDPGTSTVDTQYF	TGTGCCACCAGTGATCCCGGGACTAGCACCGTAGATACGCAGTATTTT